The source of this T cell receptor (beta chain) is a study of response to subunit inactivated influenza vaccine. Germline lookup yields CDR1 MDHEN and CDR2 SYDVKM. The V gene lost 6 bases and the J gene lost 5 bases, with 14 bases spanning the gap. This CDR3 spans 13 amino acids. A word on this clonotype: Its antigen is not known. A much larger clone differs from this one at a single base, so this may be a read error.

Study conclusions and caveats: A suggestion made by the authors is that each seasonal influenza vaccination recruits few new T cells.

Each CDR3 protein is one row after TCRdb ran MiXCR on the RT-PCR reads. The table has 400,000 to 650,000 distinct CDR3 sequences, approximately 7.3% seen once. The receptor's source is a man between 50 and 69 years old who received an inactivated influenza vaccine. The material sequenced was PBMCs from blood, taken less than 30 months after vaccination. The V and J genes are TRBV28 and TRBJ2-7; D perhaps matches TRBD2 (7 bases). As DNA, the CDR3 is TGTGCCAGCAGCTCAAGGGGGAGGGACGAGCAGTACTTC. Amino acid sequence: CASSSRGRDEQYF. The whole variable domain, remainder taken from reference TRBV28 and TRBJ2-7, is DVKVTQSSRYLVKRTGEKVFLECVQDMDHENMFWYRQDPGLGLRLIYFSYDVKMKEKGDIPEGYSVSREKKERFSLILESASTNQTSMYLCASSSRGRDEQYFGPGTRLTVT.